Listed below are T cell receptor beta chains from one sample, sequenced in a study of immune characterization of retroperitoneal liposarcoma. TCRdb used MiXCR to reprocess the PCR reads, holding one entry per CDR3 protein. The sample carries 2,000 to 2,500 distinct CDR3 sequences, 40% to 45% recorded once. Specimen: tumor tissue. The receptors were gathered from a male donor with retroperitoneal liposarcoma. The CDR3 runs from the conserved cysteine through the conserved F or W. D genes are given only for firm matches. Clone size is stated in some rows and not others, as once, few, many or a class when expanded.

clone size | J gene | D gene | V gene | CDR3 DNA | CDR3 protein
. | TRBJ2-7 | TRBD1 | TRBV6-1 | TGTGCCAGCAGGGGGGACAGGGGTAAGGTATACGAGCAGTACTTC | CASRGDRGKVYEQYF
few | TRBJ2-1 | . | TRBV6-1 | TGTGCCAGCAGTGAACCCCACGGGGGCTCCAATGAGCAGTTCTTC | CASSEPHGGSNEQFF
. | TRBJ2-5 | TRBD2 | TRBV6-5 | TGTGCCAGCAGGATCGGGGGGGAAGAGACCCAGTACTTC | CASRIGGEETQYF
. | TRBJ2-2 | . | TRBV12-3/TRBV12-4 | TGTGCCAGCAGTTTAAGGCTGATCGCGAACACCGGGGAGCTGTTTTTT | CASSLRLIANTGELFF
. | TRBJ2-3 | . | TRBV7-2 | TGTGCCAGCAGGAAGGAGCGGGCATTCACAGATACGCAGTATTTT | CASRKERAFTDTQYF
. | TRBJ2-4 | . | TRBV27 | TGTGCCAGCAGCCCCCGGAGTGGGTTTGGGGCCAAAAACATTCAGTACTTC | CASSPRSGFGAKNIQYF
medium-sized | TRBJ2-2 | . | TRBV24-1 | TGTGCCACCAGCGCCCTAGGACCCGGGGAGCTGTTTTTT | CATSALGPGELFF
medium-sized | TRBJ2-1 | . | TRBV12-3/TRBV12-4 | TGTGCCAGCAGTTTAGAGGGGGTTGAGCAGTTCTTC | CASSLEGVEQFF
. | TRBJ2-2 | TRBD2 | TRBV10-2 | TGCGCCAGCAGTGAGCTCGGACTAGCGGGAGCGAACACCGGGGAGCTGTTTTTT | CASSELGLAGANTGELFF
once | TRBJ2-1 | TRBD2 | TRBV6-5 | TGTGCCAGCAGGACCCTGACTAGCGGGAGCGATGAGCAGTTCTTC | CASRTLTSGSDEQFF
medium-sized | TRBJ2-3 | TRBD2 | TRBV6-1 | TGTGCCAGCATTAGTACGGGGGGGGGAAATGAGCAGTTCTTT | CASISTGGGNEQFF
. | TRBJ2-5 | . | TRBV6-1 | TGTGCCAGCAGTTACCTCCGGGCCGTCGAGACCCAGTACTTC | CASSYLRAVETQYF
medium-sized | TRBJ2-7 | TRBD2 | TRBV7-2 | TGTGCCAGCAGCTTTAGCGGGAGCACCTACGAGCAGTACTTC | CASSFSGSTYEQYF